This T cell receptor (beta chain) originates from a study of OX40 agonist ivuxolimab in advanced cancers. Study overall: Participants averaged approximately 60 years of age (range 23 to 79) and were around 80% male. Study conclusions and caveats: Clonal expansion among partial responders at 0.1-3.0 mg/kg ranked near the lowest.

Only in-frame clones appear in the TCRdb table, and some are missing; sequencing was by immunoSEQ multiplex PCR. The repertoire has some 40,000 clones, 89% of them found once; the top ten carry around 43%. Remarks on this clone: What it binds is not known.

The CDR3 length is 15 residues. The V segment lost 1 base and the J segment 5 bases; nucleotides outside the gene matches: 6. CDR1 and CDR2 (germline): SGHVS, FQNEAQ. The TCR comes from an adult with an advanced solid tumor such as melanoma, head and neck, liver or kidney cancer. Material: CD4+ or CD8+ T cells sorted from blood, obtained in a trial of the OX40 agonist ivuxolimab. The rearrangement joins TRBV7-8 to TRBJ1-1, with 8 bases fitting TRBD1. CDR3 sequence: CASSLGQGPGTEAFF. The CDR3 DNA sequence: TGTGCCAGCAGCTTAGGACAGGGGCCGGGTACTGAAGCTTTCTTT. Complete variable domain (other parts from reference TRBV7-8 and TRBJ1-1): GAGVSQSPRYKVAKRGQDVALRCDPISGHVSLFWYQQALGQGPEFLTYFQNEAQLDKSGLPSDRFFAERPEGSVSTLKIQRTQQEDSAVYLCASSLGQGPGTEAFFGQGTRLTVV.